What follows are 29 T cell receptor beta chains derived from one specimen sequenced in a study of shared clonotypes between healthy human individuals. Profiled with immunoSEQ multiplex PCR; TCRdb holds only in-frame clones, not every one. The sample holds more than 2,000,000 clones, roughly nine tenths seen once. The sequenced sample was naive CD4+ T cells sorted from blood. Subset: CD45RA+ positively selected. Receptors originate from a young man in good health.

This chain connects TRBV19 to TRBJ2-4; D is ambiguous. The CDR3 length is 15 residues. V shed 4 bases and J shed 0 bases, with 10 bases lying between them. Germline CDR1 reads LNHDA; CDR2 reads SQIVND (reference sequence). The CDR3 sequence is CASSNPKQAKNIQYF. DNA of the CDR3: TGTGCCAGTAGTAACCCAAAACAAGCCAAAAACATTCAGTACTTC.

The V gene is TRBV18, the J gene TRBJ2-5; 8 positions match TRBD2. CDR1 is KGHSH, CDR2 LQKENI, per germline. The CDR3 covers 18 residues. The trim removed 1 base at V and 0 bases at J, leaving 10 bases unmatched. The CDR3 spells CASSPLTGTRSYQETQYF. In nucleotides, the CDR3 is TGTGCCAGCTCACCACTCACTGGGACTAGGTCGTACCAAGAGACCCAGTACTTC.

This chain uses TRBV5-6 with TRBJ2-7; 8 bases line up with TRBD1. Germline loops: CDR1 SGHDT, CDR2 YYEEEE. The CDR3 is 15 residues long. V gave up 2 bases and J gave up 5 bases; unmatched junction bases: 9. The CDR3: CASSLLDRVIDEQYF. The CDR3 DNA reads TGTGCCAGCAGCTTACTGGACAGGGTTATCGACGAGCAGTACTTC.

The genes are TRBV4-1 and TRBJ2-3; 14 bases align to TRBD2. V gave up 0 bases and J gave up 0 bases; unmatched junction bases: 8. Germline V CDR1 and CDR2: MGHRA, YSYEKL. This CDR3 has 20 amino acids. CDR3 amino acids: CASSQEIPGLAGGSTDTQYF. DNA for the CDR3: TGCGCCAGCAGCCAAGAGATCCCCGGACTAGCGGGGGGTAGCACAGATACGCAGTATTTT.

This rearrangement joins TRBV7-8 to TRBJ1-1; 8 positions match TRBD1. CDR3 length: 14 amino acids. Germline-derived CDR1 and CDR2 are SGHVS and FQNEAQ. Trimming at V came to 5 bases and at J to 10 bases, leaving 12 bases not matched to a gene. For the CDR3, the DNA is TGTGCCAGCAGCCATCTGACAGGGGAGGGCGCAGCTTTCTTT. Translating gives CASSHLTGEGAAFF.

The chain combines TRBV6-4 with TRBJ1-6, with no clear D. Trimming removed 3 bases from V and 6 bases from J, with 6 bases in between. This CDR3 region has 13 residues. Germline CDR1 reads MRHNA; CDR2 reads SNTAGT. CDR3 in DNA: TGTGCCAGCAGTGAAACGATTAATTCACCCCTCCACTTT. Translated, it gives CASSETINSPLHF.

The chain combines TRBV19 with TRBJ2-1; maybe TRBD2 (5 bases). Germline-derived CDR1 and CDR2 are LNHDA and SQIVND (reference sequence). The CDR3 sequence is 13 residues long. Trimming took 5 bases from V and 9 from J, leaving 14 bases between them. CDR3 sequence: CASSAGLQAEQFF. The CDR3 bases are TGTGCCAGTAGTGCCGGACTTCAGGCTGAGCAGTTCTTC.

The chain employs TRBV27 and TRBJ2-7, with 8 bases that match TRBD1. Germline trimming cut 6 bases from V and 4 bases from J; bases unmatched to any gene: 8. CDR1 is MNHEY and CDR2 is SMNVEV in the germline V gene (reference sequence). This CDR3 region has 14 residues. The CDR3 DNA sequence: TGTGCCAGCAGCCTCCTGGGACAGGATTACGAGCAGTACTTC. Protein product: CASSLLGQDYEQYF.

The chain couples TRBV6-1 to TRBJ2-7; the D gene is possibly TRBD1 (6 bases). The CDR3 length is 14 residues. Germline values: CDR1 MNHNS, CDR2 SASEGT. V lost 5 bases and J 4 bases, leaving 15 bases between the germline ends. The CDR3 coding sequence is TGTGCCAGCAGTTTACAGGGAAGCTCGTACGAGCAGTACTTC. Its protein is CASSLQGSSYEQYF.

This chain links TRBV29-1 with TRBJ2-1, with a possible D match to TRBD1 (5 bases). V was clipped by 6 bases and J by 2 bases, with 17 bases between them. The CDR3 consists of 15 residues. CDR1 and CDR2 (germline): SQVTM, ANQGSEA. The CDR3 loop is CSVKRWLDTYNEQFF. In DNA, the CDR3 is TGCAGCGTCAAAAGGTGGCTGGACACCTACAATGAGCAGTTCTTC.

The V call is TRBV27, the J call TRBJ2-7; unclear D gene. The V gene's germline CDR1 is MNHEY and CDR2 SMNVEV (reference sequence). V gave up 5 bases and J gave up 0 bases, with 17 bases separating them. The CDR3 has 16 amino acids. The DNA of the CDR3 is TGTGCCAGCAGTACCTTAGGACGGACCACCTCCTACGAGCAGTACTTC. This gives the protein CASSTLGRTTSYEQYF.

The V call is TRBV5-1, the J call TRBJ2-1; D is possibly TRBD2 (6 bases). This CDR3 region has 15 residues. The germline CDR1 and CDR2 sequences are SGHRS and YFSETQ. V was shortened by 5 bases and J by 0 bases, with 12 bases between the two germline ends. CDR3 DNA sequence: TGCGCCAGCAGACTGTCCGGGGGCTCCTACAATGAGCAGTTCTTC. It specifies CASRLSGGSYNEQFF. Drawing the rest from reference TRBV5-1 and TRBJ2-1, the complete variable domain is KAGVTQTPRYLIKTRGQQVTLSCSPISGHRSVSWYQQTPGQGLQFLFEYFSETQRNKGNFPGRFSGRQFSNSRSEMNVSTLELGDSALYLCASRLSGGSYNEQFFGPGTRLTVL.

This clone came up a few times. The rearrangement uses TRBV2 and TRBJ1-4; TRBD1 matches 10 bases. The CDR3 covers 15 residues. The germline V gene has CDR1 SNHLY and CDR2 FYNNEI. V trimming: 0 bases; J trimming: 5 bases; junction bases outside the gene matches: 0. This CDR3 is CASSEAGQGNEKLFF. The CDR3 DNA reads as TGTGCCAGCAGTGAAGCGGGACAGGGGAATGAAAAACTGTTTTTT.

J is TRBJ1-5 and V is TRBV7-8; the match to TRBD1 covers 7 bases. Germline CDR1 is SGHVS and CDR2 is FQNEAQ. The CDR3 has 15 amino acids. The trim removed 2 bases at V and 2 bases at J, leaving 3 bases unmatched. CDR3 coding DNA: TGTGCCAGCAGCTTACAGGGGGGCGGCAATCAGCCCCAGCATTTT. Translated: CASSLQGGGNQPQHF.

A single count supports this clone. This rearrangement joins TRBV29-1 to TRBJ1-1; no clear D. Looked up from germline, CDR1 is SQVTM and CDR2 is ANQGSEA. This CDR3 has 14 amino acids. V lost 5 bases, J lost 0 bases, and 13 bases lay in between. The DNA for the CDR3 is TGCAGCGTTTTAGTCCGGGGAATGAACACTGAAGCTTTCTTT. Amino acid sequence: CSVLVRGMNTEAFF.

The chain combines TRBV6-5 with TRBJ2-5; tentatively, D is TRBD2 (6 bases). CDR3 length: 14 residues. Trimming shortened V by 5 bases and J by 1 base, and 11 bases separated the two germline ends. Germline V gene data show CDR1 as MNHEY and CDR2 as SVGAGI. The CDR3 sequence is CASSRGIPQETQYF. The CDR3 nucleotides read TGTGCCAGCAGTCGCGGGATCCCCCAAGAGACCCAGTACTTC.

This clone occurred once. CDR3 in amino acids: CASRTAGGPYNEQFF. As DNA, the CDR3 is TGTGCCAGCAGGACGGCGGGAGGACCCTACAATGAGCAGTTCTTC. The genes are TRBV7-2 and TRBJ2-1, with TRBD2 matching 8 bases. CDR1 SGHTA and CDR2 FQGNSA come from the germline V gene. J was trimmed by 2 bases and V by 6 bases; bases with no gene match: 6. The CDR3 has 15 residues.

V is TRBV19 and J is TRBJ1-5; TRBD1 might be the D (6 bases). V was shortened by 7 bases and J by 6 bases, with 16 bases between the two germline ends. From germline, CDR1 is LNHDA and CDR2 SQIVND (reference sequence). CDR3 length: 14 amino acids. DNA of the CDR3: TGTGCCAGTACCCCGGGGGCAGCTGCTCAGCCCCAGCATTTT. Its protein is CASTPGAAAQPQHF.

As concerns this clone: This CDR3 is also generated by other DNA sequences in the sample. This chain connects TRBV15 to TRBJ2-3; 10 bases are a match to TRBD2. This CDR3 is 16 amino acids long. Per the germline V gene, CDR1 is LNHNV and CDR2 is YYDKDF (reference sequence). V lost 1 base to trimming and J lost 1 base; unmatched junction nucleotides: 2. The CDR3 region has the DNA TGTGCCACCAGCAGAGGTCTAGCGGGGGGCACAGATACGCAGTATTTT. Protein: CATSRGLAGGTDTQYF.

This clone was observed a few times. The CDR3 DNA is TGTGCCAGCAGCTTAATGCCAGGGGTAAGTCAGCCCCAGCATTTT. It yields the protein CASSLMPGVSQPQHF. The chain carries TRBV7-2 and TRBJ1-5, with D perhaps TRBD1 (6 bases). The CDR3 totals 15 residues. The V and J ends lost 2 bases and 6 bases respectively, with 14 bases between them. Germline V gene lookup returns CDR1 SGHTA and CDR2 FQGNSA.

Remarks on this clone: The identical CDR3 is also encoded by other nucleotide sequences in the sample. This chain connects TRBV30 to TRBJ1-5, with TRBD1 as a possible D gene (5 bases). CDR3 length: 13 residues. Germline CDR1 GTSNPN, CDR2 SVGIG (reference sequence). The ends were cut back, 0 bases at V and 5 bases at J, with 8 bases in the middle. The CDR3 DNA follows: TGTGCCTGGAGTGTATTGGGGGATCAGCCCCAGCATTTT. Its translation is CAWSVLGDQPQHF. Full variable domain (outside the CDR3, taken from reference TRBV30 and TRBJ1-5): SQTIHQWPATLVQPVGSPLSLECTVEGTSNPNLYWYRQAAGRGLQLLFYSVGIGQISSEVPQNLSASRPQDRQFILSSKKLLLSDSGFYLCAWSVLGDQPQHFGDGTRLSIL.

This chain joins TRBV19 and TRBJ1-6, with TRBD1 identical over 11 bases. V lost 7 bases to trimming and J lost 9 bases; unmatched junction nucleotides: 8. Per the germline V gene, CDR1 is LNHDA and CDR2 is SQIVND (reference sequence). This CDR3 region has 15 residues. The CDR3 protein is CASNRRDRGFSPLHF. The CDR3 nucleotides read TGTGCCAGTAACCGGCGGGACAGGGGGTTTTCACCCCTCCACTTT.

The CDR3 DNA reads as TGTGCCAGTAGTTCGCACAGGGGGCAGGCAGATACGCAGTATTTT. Residues: CASSSHRGQADTQYF. The chain couples TRBV19 to TRBJ2-3, with 9 bases aligning to TRBD1. The CDR3 is made up of 15 amino acids. V was pared by 5 bases and J by 4 bases, with 7 bases of the junction left unmatched. Germline V lookup: CDR1 LNHDA, CDR2 SQIVND (reference sequence).

CDR3 sequence (DNA): TGTGCCAGCAGCCCCGGGGCAGGCTCTCACCGGGGGCTTGATACGCAGTATTTT. It specifies CASSPGAGSHRGLDTQYF. The chain employs TRBV5-4 and TRBJ2-3, with D perhaps being TRBD1 or TRBD2 (6 bases each). Germline loops: CDR1 SGHNT, CDR2 YYREEE (reference sequence). Trimming removed 4 bases from V and 6 bases from J, with 27 bases in between. The CDR3 length is 18 residues.

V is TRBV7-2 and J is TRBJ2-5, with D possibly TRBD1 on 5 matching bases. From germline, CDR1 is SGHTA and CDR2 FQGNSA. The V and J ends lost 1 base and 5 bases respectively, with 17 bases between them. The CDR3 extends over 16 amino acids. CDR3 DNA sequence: TGTGCCAGCAGCTTAGATTGGCCCAGGGTGAAGGAGACCCAGTACTTC. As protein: CASSLDWPRVKETQYF.

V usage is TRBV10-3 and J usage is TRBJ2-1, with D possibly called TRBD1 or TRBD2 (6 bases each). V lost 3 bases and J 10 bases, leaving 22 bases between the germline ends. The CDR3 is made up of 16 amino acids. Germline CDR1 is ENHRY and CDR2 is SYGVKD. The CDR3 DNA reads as TGTGCCATCAGTGACCGGACACTACAGGGAGGTGGGGAGCAGTTCTTC. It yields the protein CAISDRTLQGGGEQFF.

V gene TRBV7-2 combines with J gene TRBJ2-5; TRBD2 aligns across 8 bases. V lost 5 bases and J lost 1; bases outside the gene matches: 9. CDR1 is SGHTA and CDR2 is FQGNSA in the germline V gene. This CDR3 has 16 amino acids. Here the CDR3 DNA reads TGTGCCAGCAGCCCCCGGGGAGCGGGGGCCCAAGAGACCCAGTACTTC. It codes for CASSPRGAGAQETQYF.

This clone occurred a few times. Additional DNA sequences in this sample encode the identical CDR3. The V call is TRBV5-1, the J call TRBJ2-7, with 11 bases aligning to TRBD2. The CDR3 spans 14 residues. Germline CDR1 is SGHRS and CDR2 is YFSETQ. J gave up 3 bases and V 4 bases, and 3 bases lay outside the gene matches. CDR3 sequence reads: CASSPGTSGYEQYF. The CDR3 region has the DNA TGCGCCAGCAGCCCCGGGACTAGCGGCTACGAGCAGTACTTC.

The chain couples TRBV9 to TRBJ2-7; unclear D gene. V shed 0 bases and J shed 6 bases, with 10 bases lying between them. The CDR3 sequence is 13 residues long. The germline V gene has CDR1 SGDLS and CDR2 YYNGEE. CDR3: CASSVGPSSEQYF. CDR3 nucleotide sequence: TGTGCCAGCAGCGTAGGACCCTCTAGCGAGCAGTACTTC.